The 25 T cell receptor beta chains presented below share a single source sample, sequenced in a study of shared clonotypes between healthy human individuals. Libraries were prepared by immunoSEQ multiplex PCR; TCRdb keeps only in-frame clonotypes and omits some of them. The sample includes around 1.4 million clones, approximately 98.5% of them seen just once. The sample comprised naive CD4+ T cells sorted from blood. Subset of the sample: CD45RA+ positively selected. Receptor source: a man younger than 40 in good health.

The chain employs TRBV18 and TRBJ2-2; 7 bases match TRBD1. Germline V gene sequence: CDR1 KGHSH, CDR2 LQKENI. J was trimmed by 6 bases and V by 7 bases; bases with no gene match: 8. The CDR3 is 14 amino acids. CDR3 residues: CASFPVQGSGELFF. Here the CDR3 DNA reads TGTGCCAGCTTTCCCGTACAGGGGTCCGGGGAGCTGTTTTTT.

The V gene is TRBV9, the J gene TRBJ2-1; 15 bases are a match to TRBD2. CDR1 and CDR2 from the germline V gene are SGDLS and YYNGEE. This CDR3 has 20 residues. V shed 0 bases and J 4 bases; nucleotides not matched to a gene: 11. CDR3 sequence (DNA): TGTGCCAGCAGCGTAGCTGTAGGACTAGCGGGAGGGCCGGGTTACAATGAGCAGTTCTTC. Residues: CASSVAVGLAGGPGYNEQFF.

J is TRBJ2-1 and V is TRBV5-1; D may correspond to TRBD1 or TRBD2 (5 bases each). The CDR3 totals 18 residues. Germline assignment: CDR1 SGHRS and CDR2 YFSETQ. Trimming stripped 3 bases from V and 0 bases from J, with 19 bases between. The chain's CDR3 is CASSWDPGTSSSYNEQFF. The CDR3 DNA reads TGCGCCAGCAGCTGGGATCCCGGGACGTCCAGCTCCTACAATGAGCAGTTCTTC.

The chain uses TRBV5-1 and TRBJ1-2; the D gene is possibly TRBD1 (6 bases). The length of the CDR3 is 16 residues. V was trimmed by 0 bases and J by 7 bases, leaving 19 bases between them. CDR1 is SGHRS and CDR2 is YFSETQ in the germline V gene. The CDR3 region has the DNA TGCGCCAGCAGCTTGGGTCCCGGGACAAATCACCGTGGCTACACCTTC. Translated: CASSLGPGTNHRGYTF.

This chain uses TRBV5-4 with TRBJ2-7, with D perhaps TRBD1 (5 bases). Germline values: CDR1 SGHNT, CDR2 YYREEE (reference sequence). V lost 0 bases to trimming and J lost 2 bases, with 9 bases between them. The CDR3 sequence is 14 residues long. This chain's CDR3 is CASSLEQAAYEQYF. The CDR3 bases are TGTGCCAGCAGCTTGGAACAGGCCGCCTACGAGCAGTACTTC.

The chain links TRBV27 to TRBJ2-7, with TRBD2 as a possible D gene (6 bases). The CDR3 consists of 14 residues. Per germline, CDR1 MNHEY and CDR2 SMNVEV (reference sequence). V was cut by 2 bases and J by 4 bases, with 12 bases left in between. The CDR3 sequence is CASSLGGAPYEQYF. CDR3 nucleotide sequence: TGTGCCAGCAGTTTAGGCGGGGCTCCATACGAGCAGTACTTC.

The rearrangement links TRBV19 to TRBJ1-2; D remains unclear. From germline, CDR1 is LNHDA and CDR2 SQIVND (reference sequence). This CDR3 has 12 residues. Trimming removed 7 bases at V and 4 bases at J, with 10 bases between. The CDR3 DNA follows: TGTGCCAGTACCCTAGATGGCTATGGCTACACCTTC. Its protein is CASTLDGYGYTF. The complete variable domain, with remaining parts taken from reference TRBV19 and TRBJ1-2, reads DGGITQSPKYLFRKEGQNVTLSCEQNLNHDAMYWYRQDPGQGLRLIYYSQIVNDFQKGDIAEGYSVSREKKESFPLTVTSAQKNPTAFYLCASTLDGYGYTFGSGTRLTVV.

V gene TRBV28 combines with J gene TRBJ2-4, with D hard to call. Trimming removed 9 bases from V and 0 bases from J, with 9 bases in between. Germline assignment: CDR1 MDHEN and CDR2 SYDVKM. This CDR3 is 13 amino acids long. As DNA, the CDR3 is TGTGCCAGTGGGGATCTAGCCAAAAACATTCAGTACTTC. It codes for CASGDLAKNIQYF.

As concerns this clone: In the same sample, other DNA sequences code for this CDR3. The V call is TRBV7-2, the J call TRBJ2-5; 8 bases line up with TRBD2. Germline V gives CDR1 SGHTA, CDR2 FQGNSA. The CDR3 length is 14 residues. V shed 5 bases, J shed 2 bases, and the junction held 4 bases outside the gene matches. CDR3 in amino acids: CASSRGGSQETQYF. The CDR3 DNA follows: TGTGCCAGCAGCCGGGGGGGGTCACAAGAGACCCAGTACTTC.

The rearrangement uses TRBV5-5 and TRBJ2-2; no firm D call. The CDR3 has 15 amino acids. V was trimmed by 4 bases and J by 7 bases, leaving 17 bases between them. The germline CDR1 and CDR2 sequences are SGHKS and YYEKEE (reference sequence). CDR3 sequence (DNA): TGTGCCAGCAGCCCCCGCGGTCAGCGAGGCGGGGAGCTGTTTTTT. It translates to CASSPRGQRGGELFF.

The rearrangement links TRBV18 to TRBJ1-5; D might be TRBD1 (6 bases). This CDR3 has 17 amino acids. V dropped 2 bases and J dropped 2 bases, with 16 bases sitting between them. CDR1 and CDR2 (germline): KGHSH, LQKENI. The CDR3 nucleotides are TGTGCCAGCTCACCATCGGCAGGGCCAGGGGGCAATCAGCCCCAGCATTTT. As protein: CASSPSAGPGGNQPQHF.

The chain employs TRBV27 and TRBJ2-3; 7 bases match TRBD1. This CDR3 region has 16 residues. Germline values: CDR1 MNHEY, CDR2 SMNVEV (reference sequence). J was trimmed by 1 base and V by 5 bases; bases with no gene match: 9. CDR3 sequence (DNA): TGTGCCAGCAGTCCCCGACAGGGCCCGGGCACAGATACGCAGTATTTT. Protein sequence: CASSPRQGPGTDTQYF.

The CDR3 sequence is CAISSRPGTSGEEQFF. The DNA of the CDR3 is TGTGCCATCAGCAGCCGTCCCGGGACTAGCGGGGAAGAGCAGTTCTTC. This chain uses TRBV10-3 with TRBJ2-1; 13 positions match TRBD2. The germline gives CDR1 ENHRY, CDR2 SYGVKD. This CDR3 contains 16 residues. Trimming removed 6 bases from V and 10 bases from J; junction bases left unmatched: 12.

The V and J genes are TRBV7-2 and TRBJ2-7; 11 bases are shared with TRBD2. The V gene end was trimmed by 6 bases and the J gene end by 3 bases; junction bases not matched to a gene: 7. The CDR3 has 15 residues. In germline, CDR1 is SGHTA, CDR2 FQGNSA. CDR3 loop: CASRAGTSGIYEQYF. CDR3 in DNA: TGTGCCAGCAGGGCCGGGACTAGCGGCATCTACGAGCAGTACTTC.

The J gene is TRBJ1-5, the V gene TRBV4-1; D gene uncertain. The CDR3 sequence is 17 residues long. Germline V gives CDR1 MGHRA, CDR2 YSYEKL. Between the trimmed V and J ends, which lost 0 bases and 2 bases, there was a span of 14 bases. The CDR3 DNA follows: TGCGCCAGCAGCCAAGATAGGGTAGTCGATGGCAATCAGCCCCAGCATTTT. Amino acids: CASSQDRVVDGNQPQHF.

Of note for this clone: Other DNA sequences in the same sample also yield this CDR3. The V and J genes are TRBV6-5 and TRBJ2-7; D remains unclear. V was pared by 0 bases and J by 0 bases, with 6 bases between. Germline assignment: CDR1 MNHEY and CDR2 SVGAGI. CDR3 length equals 14 residues. CDR3 bases: TGTGCCAGCAGTTACTCGAGGATCTCCTACGAGCAGTACTTC. Its protein is CASSYSRISYEQYF.

The chain combines TRBV9 with TRBJ2-3; D unclear. Germline V gene sequence: CDR1 SGDLS, CDR2 YYNGEE. Trimming stripped 4 bases from V and 6 bases from J, with 18 bases between. The CDR3 loop spans 15 amino acids. CDR3: CASSPIGGRWDTQYF. CDR3 nucleotides: TGTGCCAGCAGCCCAATCGGTGGTAGGTGGGATACGCAGTATTTT.

The chain links TRBV4-3 to TRBJ2-1; 7 bases match TRBD2. The trim removed 0 bases at V and 7 bases at J, leaving 6 bases unmatched. Germline V gives CDR1 LGHNA, CDR2 YSLEER. This CDR3 region has 15 residues. Here the CDR3 DNA reads TGCGCCAGCAGCCAAGAAGGGACTATTCATAATGAGCAGTTCTTC. It specifies CASSQEGTIHNEQFF.

The chain is built from TRBV4-1 and TRBJ2-7; 9 bases are a match to TRBD1. The CDR3 is 15 amino acids. Germline CDR1 reads MGHRA; CDR2 reads YSYEKL. V was clipped by 2 bases and J by 5 bases; unmatched bases: 7. CDR3 nucleotides: TGCGCCAGCAGCCAACCCGGGACAGGGACCCACGAGCAGTACTTC. Its protein product is CASSQPGTGTHEQYF.

The chain joins TRBV11-3 to TRBJ1-1; no clear D gene. From germline, CDR1 is SGHNT and CDR2 YENEEA. The CDR3 totals 16 residues. The V end was cut by 1 base, the J end by 3 bases, with 15 bases between. CDR3 coding DNA: TGTGCCAGCAGCTTAGTCGGCAGCCCTAGGGACACTGAAGCTTTCTTT. This sequence encodes CASSLVGSPRDTEAFF.

The chain joins TRBV7-2 to TRBJ1-5; D gene uncertain. The CDR3 is made up of 13 amino acids. The germline gives CDR1 SGHTA, CDR2 FQGNSA. V gave up 0 bases and J gave up 5 bases, with 5 bases separating them. CDR3 bases: TGTGCCAGCAGCTTAGCCGAACATCAGCCCCAGCATTTT. Its translation: CASSLAEHQPQHF.

This clone was detected once. This chain links TRBV4-3 with TRBJ2-7, with a possible D match to TRBD1 (5 bases). Germline V CDR1 and CDR2: LGHNA, YSLEER. This CDR3 has 17 residues. Between the trimmed V and J ends, which lost 3 bases and 4 bases, there was a span of 22 bases. In DNA form, the CDR3 reads TGCGCCAGCAGCCAGGTGGGCGTTAGGGGTTCCTCATACGAGCAGTACTTC. Protein: CASSQVGVRGSSYEQYF.

This clone has just one count. This chain links TRBV5-1 with TRBJ2-1, with D possibly TRBD2 on 6 matching bases. The CDR3 extends over 15 amino acids. Germline V gene data show CDR1 as SGHRS and CDR2 as YFSETQ. The ends were cut back, 0 bases at V and 4 bases at J, with 11 bases in the middle. CDR3 sequence reads: CASSLDGLSYNEQFF. CDR3 DNA: TGCGCCAGCAGCTTGGACGGACTATCTTACAATGAGCAGTTCTTC.

The CDR3 bases are TGTGCCAGCAGCCCCCCTGGAGAAAGGTCCTACGAGCAGTACTTC. This gives the protein CASSPPGERSYEQYF. V is TRBV6-5 and J is TRBJ2-7; D ambiguous. V dropped 6 bases and J dropped 1 base, with 16 bases sitting between them. Germline V gene lookup returns CDR1 MNHEY and CDR2 SVGAGI. There are 15 residues in the CDR3.

This chain joins TRBV6-5 and TRBJ2-1; 9 nucleotides agree with TRBD2. Looked up from germline, CDR1 is MNHEY and CDR2 is SVGAGI. V shed 2 bases, J shed 10 bases, and the junction held 9 bases outside the gene matches. This CDR3 region has 15 residues. The CDR3 sequence: CASSYPSGTGREQFF. The CDR3 DNA is TGTGCCAGCAGTTACCCTAGCGGGACCGGTCGGGAGCAGTTCTTC.